This T cell receptor beta chain stems from a study of blood T cell repertoires in COVID-19. Study as a whole: The United States, Italy and Spain provided the acute and convalescent COVID-19 samples.

Some clones are missing from TCRdb's copy, which holds only in-frame ones; the method was immunoSEQ multiplex PCR. The data contain more than 100,000 clones, over 60% of them seen just once; the ten biggest clones take up 3% to 4.5%. Losses at the gene ends were 0 bases for V and 9 bases for J; bases not matched to a gene: 10. This CDR3 spans 15 amino acids. From germline, CDR1 is SGHTA and CDR2 FQGNSA. The sequence was obtained from a woman older than 75 with acute or convalescent COVID-19. The rearrangement links TRBV7-2 to TRBJ1-2, with 7 bases aligning to TRBD1. Sample: peripheral blood. CDR3 in amino acids: CASSLATGSSPRYTF. The CDR3 nucleotides read TGTGCCAGCAGCTTAGCGACAGGGTCCTCCCCCCGCTACACCTTC. The whole variable domain, filled in from reference TRBV7-2 and TRBJ1-2, reads GAGVSQSPSNKVTEKGKDVELRCDPISGHTALYWYRQSLGQGLEFLIYFQGNSAPDKSGLPSDRFSAERTGGSVSTLTIQRTQQEDSAVYLCASSLATGSSPRYTFGSGTRLTVV.